The rows below give T cell receptor beta chains drawn from one sample of a study of neurological immune-mediated disorders. TCRdb processed the 5' RACE reads anew with MiXCR; each CDR3 protein has one entry. The sample lists 80,000 to 100,000 distinct CDR3 sequences, 3% to 4% occurring once. Sequencing was carried out using PBMCs. The receptors come from a woman aged 45-65 years with multiple sclerosis. CDR3s include the opening cysteine and the closing phenylalanine or tryptophan. D genes are given only for firm matches. Some rows mark clone size as missing; the rest say once, few, many or name a class of expanded clone.

clone size | D gene | J gene | V gene | CDR3 DNA | CDR3 protein
many | - | TRBJ2-5 | TRBV7-3 | TGTGCCAGCAGCCAAACCGCCCAAGAGACCCAGTACTTC | CASSQTAQETQYF
many | - | TRBJ2-1 | TRBV20-1 | TGCAGTGCTAGAGGGGCAGCGGTTGAGCAGTTCTTC | CSARGAAVEQFF
many | - | TRBJ2-5 | TRBV12-3/TRBV12-4 | TGTGCCAGCCGTGGGTGGGGGGCTCAAGAGACCCAGTACTTC | CASRGWGAQETQYF
few | TRBD2 | TRBJ2-1 | TRBV20-1 | TGCAGTGCTAAAGACAAAATCGCCAGCGGGGGACCGAGCTCCTACAATGAGCAGTTCTTC | CSAKDKIASGGPSSYNEQFF
many | - | TRBJ2-7 | TRBV29-1 | TGCAGCGTTCAAGGAGGACCCTACGAGCAGTACTTC | CSVQGGPYEQYF
many | - | TRBJ1-1 | TRBV12-3/TRBV12-4 | TGTGCCAGCAGTTTACGGGCTGCGAAGAACACTGAAGCTTTCTTT | CASSLRAAKNTEAFF
many | - | TRBJ1-1 | TRBV4-3 | TGCGCCAGCAGCCAAGACCTTCTACCGAACACTGAAGCTTTCTTT | CASSQDLLPNTEAFF
many | TRBD2 | TRBJ2-3 | TRBV6-4 | TGTGCCAGCAGTGACTCTAGCGGGGGCACAGATACGCAGTATTTT | CASSDSSGGTDTQYF
- | - | TRBJ2-7 | TRBV3-1 | TGTGCCAGCAGCCCGCCGTCACAAGAGCAGTACTTC | CASSPPSQEQYF
many | - | TRBJ1-5 | TRBV7-6 | TGTGCCAGCAGCCCAGTAGGGGGGGTAAATCAGCCCCAGCATTTT | CASSPVGGVNQPQHF
many | - | TRBJ1-2 | TRBV5-1 | TGCGCCAGCAGCGTAGGACCTCGGGACTATGGCTACACCTTC | CASSVGPRDYGYTF
many | TRBD2 | TRBJ2-3 | TRBV5-1 | TGCGCCAGCAGCTCTTTGGGACTAGCGGGGGGGCATGATGCGCAGTATTTT | CASSSLGLAGGHDAQYF
many | TRBD2 | TRBJ2-3 | TRBV9 | TGTGCCAGCAGCGTACAGACGGGAGGCGCAGATACGCAGTATTTT | CASSVQTGGADTQYF
many | TRBD2 | TRBJ2-1 | TRBV7-9 | TGTGCCAGCAAGGGCGGGGGGGTGTCCAATGAGCAGTTCTTC | CASKGGGVSNEQFF
many | - | TRBJ1-5 | TRBV27 | TGTGCCAGCAGTTTATCGGGCCCCGGGTATCAGCCCCAGCATTTT | CASSLSGPGYQPQHF
- | - | TRBJ2-2 | TRBV5-6 | TGTGCCAGCAGCTTGCAGCGAACCGGGGAGCTGTTTTTT | CASSLQRTGELFF
many | - | TRBJ2-7 | TRBV4-2 | TGTGCCAGCAGCCATTCGGGTGGCGGCTACGAGCAGTACTTC | CASSHSGGGYEQYF
many | - | TRBJ1-1 | TRBV28 | TGTGCCAGCACCGTAGCAGAGGCGGGCACTGAAGCTTTCTTT | CASTVAEAGTEAFF
many | - | TRBJ2-2 | TRBV5-1 | TGCGCCAGCAGCTTGCCCCTCGCAGAGACCGGGGAGCTGTTTTTT | CASSLPLAETGELFF
many | TRBD1 | TRBJ2-6 | TRBV5-1 | TGCGCCAGCAGCTTGTACGTGACAGGGAGCTCTGGGGCCAACGTCCTGACTTTC | CASSLYVTGSSGANVLTF
many | TRBD1 | TRBJ1-2 | TRBV20-1 | TGCAGTGCCAGGGACAGGGCTGACTATGGCTACACCTTC | CSARDRADYGYTF
many | TRBD1 | TRBJ2-7 | TRBV29-1 | TGCAGCGTTGCCGGGACAGGGGGCGGCGAGCAGTACTTC | CSVAGTGGGEQYF
many | - | TRBJ1-2 | TRBV3-1 | TGTGCCAGCAGCCAAGCTGGGGCCTACTATGGCTACACCTTC | CASSQAGAYYGYTF
many | - | TRBJ1-1 | TRBV20-1 | TGCAGTGCTAGATCCGGGCTGAACACTGAAGCTTTCTTT | CSARSGLNTEAFF
many | TRBD2 | TRBJ2-1 | TRBV4-1 | TGCGCCAGCAGCCACCCCTCCTGGACTAGCGGGCTGAGCTCCTACAATGAGCAGTTCTTC | CASSHPSWTSGLSSYNEQFF
many | - | TRBJ1-5 | TRBV6-6 | TGTGCCAGCAGTTACTCGATAACAGGGAGCAATCAGCCCCAGCATTTT | CASSYSITGSNQPQHF
many | - | TRBJ1-2 | TRBV12-3/TRBV12-4 | TGTGCCAGCAGCCCACTCACTCGTGGCTACACCTTC | CASSPLTRGYTF
many | TRBD1 | TRBJ1-2 | TRBV20-1 | TGCAGTGCTAGTGCACAGGGGGGGCATGGCTACACCTTC | CSASAQGGHGYTF